A single sample is the source of the 8 T cell receptor beta chains below, sequenced in a study of blood T cells in healthy people across ages. Through a sample-barcoded 5' primer and a J-beta primer mix, a second PCR was run for roughly 6 to 12 cycles. TCRdb reprocessed the 5' RACE reads via MiXCR and lists one record per CDR3 protein. The sample contains a few hundred thousand distinct CDR3 sequences, around 29% of which appear only once. What was sequenced was blood. The receptors stem from an older woman in good health.

This clonotype turned up a few times. The rearrangement joins TRBV24-1 to TRBJ2-1, with 12 nucleotides matching TRBD2. V was clipped by 5 bases and J by 8 bases; unmatched bases: 3. CDR3 size: 14 residues. Germline V gene lookup returns CDR1 KGHDR and CDR2 SFDVKD. CDR3: CATSGTSGTYEQFF. DNA of the CDR3: TGTGCCACCAGTGGGACTAGCGGGACCTATGAGCAGTTCTTC.

This clonotype was found many times. The CDR3 coding sequence is TGTGCCAGCAGCCTAGGTCGGAGGGAGCAGTTCTTC. This translates into CASSLGRREQFF. The gene calls are TRBV14 and TRBJ2-1, with D possibly TRBD2 on 5 matching bases. V lost 4 bases to trimming and J lost 10 bases, with 11 bases between them. CDR3 length: 12 residues. CDR1 and CDR2 (germline): SGHDN, FVKESK.

This clonotype has a handful of counts. The chain couples TRBV7-9 to TRBJ1-1; 7 bases fit TRBD1. The CDR3 has 16 amino acids. V dropped 1 base and J dropped 0; count of bases not matched to a gene: 5. In germline, CDR1 is SEHNR, CDR2 FQNEAQ (reference sequence). The chain's CDR3 is CASSLDKGQLNTEAFF. CDR3 sequence (DNA): TGTGCCAGCAGCTTAGATAAGGGACAGCTGAACACTGAAGCTTTCTTT.

The chain uses TRBV2 and TRBJ2-3; D gene uncertain. V dropped 4 bases and J dropped 0 bases, with 11 bases sitting between them. The V gene's germline CDR1 is SNHLY and CDR2 FYNNEI. The CDR3 spans 15 residues. The CDR3 spells CASSAAEPSTDTQYF. CDR3 nucleotides: TGTGCCAGCAGTGCTGCGGAACCTAGCACAGATACGCAGTATTTT.

This clonotype occurred a few times. The chain joins TRBV7-2 to TRBJ2-7; a weak D match, TRBD1 (5 bases). V was cut by 5 bases and J by 5 bases, with 19 bases left in between. There are 15 residues in the CDR3. Germline lookup yields CDR1 SGHTA and CDR2 FQGNSA. The CDR3 coding sequence is TGTGCCAGCAGCCCTAACCGCGCAGGGATACACGAGCAGTACTTC. It specifies CASSPNRAGIHEQYF.

This clonotype was observed a few times. V is TRBV20-1 and J is TRBJ2-1; tentatively, D is TRBD1 (5 bases). Germline CDR1 reads DFQATT; CDR2 reads SNEGSKA (reference sequence). Trimming pared 6 bases from V and 3 bases from J, leaving 15 bases between. This CDR3 has 14 amino acids. The CDR3 spells CSAKRGQYYNEQFF. DNA for the CDR3: TGCAGTGCAAAAAGGGGCCAATACTACAATGAGCAGTTCTTC.

Here the CDR3 DNA reads TGCAGTGCTAGAGATATGGGGGATCGCACAGATACGCAGTATTTT. Translating it yields CSARDMGDRTDTQYF. The genes are TRBV20-1 and TRBJ2-3; D is possibly TRBD1 or TRBD2 (5 bases each). Trimming took 0 bases from V and 1 from J, leaving 11 bases between them. The CDR3 runs 15 residues. In germline, CDR1 is DFQATT, CDR2 SNEGSKA (reference sequence).

This clonotype showed up just a few times. The V call is TRBV9, the J call TRBJ2-2; D unresolved. Trimming took 0 bases from V and 2 from J, leaving 5 bases between them. The CDR3 totals 14 residues. Germline V gene data show CDR1 as SGDLS and CDR2 as YYNGEE. The CDR3 sequence: CASSVVYNTGELFF. The DNA for the CDR3 is TGTGCCAGCAGCGTAGTTTATAACACCGGGGAGCTGTTTTTT.